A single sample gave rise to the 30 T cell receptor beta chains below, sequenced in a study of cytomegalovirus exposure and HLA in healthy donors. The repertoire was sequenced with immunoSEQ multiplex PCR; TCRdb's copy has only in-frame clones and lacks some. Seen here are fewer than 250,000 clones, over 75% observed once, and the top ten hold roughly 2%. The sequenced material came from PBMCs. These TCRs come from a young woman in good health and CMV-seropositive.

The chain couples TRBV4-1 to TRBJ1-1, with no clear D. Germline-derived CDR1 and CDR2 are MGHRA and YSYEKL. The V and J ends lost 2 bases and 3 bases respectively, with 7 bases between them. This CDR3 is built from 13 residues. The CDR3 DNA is TGCGCCAGCAGCCAACGTCTAGACACTGAAGCTTTCTTT. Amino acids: CASSQRLDTEAFF.

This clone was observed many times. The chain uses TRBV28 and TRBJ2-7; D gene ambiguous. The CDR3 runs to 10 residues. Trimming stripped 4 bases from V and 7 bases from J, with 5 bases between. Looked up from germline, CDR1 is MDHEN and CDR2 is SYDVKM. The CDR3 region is CASSSREQYF. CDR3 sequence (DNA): TGTGCCAGCAGTTCCCGGGAGCAGTACTTC.

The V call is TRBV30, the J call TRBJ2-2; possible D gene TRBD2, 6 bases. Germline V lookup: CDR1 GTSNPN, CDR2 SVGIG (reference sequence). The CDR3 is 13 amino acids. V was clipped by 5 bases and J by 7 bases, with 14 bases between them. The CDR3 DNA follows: TGTGCCTGGGCGTACTCGGGGGTCGGGGAGCTGTTTTTT. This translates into CAWAYSGVGELFF.

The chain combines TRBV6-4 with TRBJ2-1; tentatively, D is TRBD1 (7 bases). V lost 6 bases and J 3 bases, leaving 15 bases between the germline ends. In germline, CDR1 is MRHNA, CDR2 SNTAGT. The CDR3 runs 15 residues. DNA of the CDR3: TGTGCCAGCAGCCTCAACAGGGGAGGCTACAATGAGCAGTTCTTC. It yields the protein CASSLNRGGYNEQFF.

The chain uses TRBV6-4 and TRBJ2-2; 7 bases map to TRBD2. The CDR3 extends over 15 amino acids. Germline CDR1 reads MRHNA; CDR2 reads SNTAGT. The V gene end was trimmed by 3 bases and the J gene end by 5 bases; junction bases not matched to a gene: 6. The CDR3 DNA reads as TGTGCCAGCAGTGAGCTTCCCGGGAGGACCGGGGAGCTGTTTTTT. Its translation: CASSELPGRTGELFF.

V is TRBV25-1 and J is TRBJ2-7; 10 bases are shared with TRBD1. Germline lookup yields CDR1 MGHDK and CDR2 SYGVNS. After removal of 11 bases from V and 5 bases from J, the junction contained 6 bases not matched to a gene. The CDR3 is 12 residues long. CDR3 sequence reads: CAGGTGVDEQYF. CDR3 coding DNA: TGTGCCGGCGGGACAGGGGTCGACGAGCAGTACTTC.

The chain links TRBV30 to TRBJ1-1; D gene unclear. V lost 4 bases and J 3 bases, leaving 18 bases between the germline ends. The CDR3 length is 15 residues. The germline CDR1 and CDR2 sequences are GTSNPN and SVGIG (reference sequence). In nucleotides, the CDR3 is TGTGCCTGGAAGGTGTCGGACCCGGAGGACACTGAAGCTTTCTTT. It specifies CAWKVSDPEDTEAFF.

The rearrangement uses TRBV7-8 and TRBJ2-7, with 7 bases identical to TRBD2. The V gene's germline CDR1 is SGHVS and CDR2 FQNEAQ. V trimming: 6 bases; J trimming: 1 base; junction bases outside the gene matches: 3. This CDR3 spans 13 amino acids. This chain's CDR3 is CASRERGSYEQYF. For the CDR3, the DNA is TGTGCCAGCAGAGAGCGGGGATCCTACGAGCAGTACTTC.

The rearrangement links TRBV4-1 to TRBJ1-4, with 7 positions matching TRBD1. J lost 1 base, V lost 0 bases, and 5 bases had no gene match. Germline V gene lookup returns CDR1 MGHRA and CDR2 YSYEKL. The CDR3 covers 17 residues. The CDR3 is CASSQDRAGGTNEKLFF. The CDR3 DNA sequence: TGCGCCAGCAGCCAAGATCGTGCAGGGGGAACTAATGAAAAACTGTTTTTT.

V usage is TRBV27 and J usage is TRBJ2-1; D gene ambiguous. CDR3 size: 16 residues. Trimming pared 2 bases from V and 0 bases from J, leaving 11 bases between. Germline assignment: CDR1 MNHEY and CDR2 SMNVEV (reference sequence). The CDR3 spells CASSLPPPNSYNEQFF. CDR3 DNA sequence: TGTGCCAGCAGTTTACCCCCACCTAACTCCTACAATGAGCAGTTCTTC.

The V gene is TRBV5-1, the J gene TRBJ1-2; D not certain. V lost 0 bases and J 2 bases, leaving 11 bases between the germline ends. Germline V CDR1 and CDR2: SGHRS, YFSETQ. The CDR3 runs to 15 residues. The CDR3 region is CASSLGNSQNYGYTF. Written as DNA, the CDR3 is TGCGCCAGCAGCTTGGGGAACAGTCAAAACTATGGCTACACCTTC.

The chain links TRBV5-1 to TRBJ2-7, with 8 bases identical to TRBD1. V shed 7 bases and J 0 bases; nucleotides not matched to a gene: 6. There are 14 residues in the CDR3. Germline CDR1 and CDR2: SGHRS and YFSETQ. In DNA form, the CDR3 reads TGCGCCAGCGCGCGGACAGGGTACTCCTACGAGCAGTACTTC. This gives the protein CASARTGYSYEQYF.

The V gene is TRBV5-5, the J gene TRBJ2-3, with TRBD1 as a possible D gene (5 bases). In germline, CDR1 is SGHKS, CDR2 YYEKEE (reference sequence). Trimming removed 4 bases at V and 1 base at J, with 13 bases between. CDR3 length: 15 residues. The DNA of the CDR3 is TGTGCCAGCAGCCGCGGACAACCTGGCACAGATACGCAGTATTTT. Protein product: CASSRGQPGTDTQYF. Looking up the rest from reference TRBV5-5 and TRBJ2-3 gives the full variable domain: DAGVTQSPTHLIKTRGQQVTLRCSPISGHKSVSWYQQVLGQGPQFIFQYYEKEERGRGNFPDRFSARQFPNYSSELNVNALLLGDSALYLCASSRGQPGTDTQYFGPGTRLTVL.

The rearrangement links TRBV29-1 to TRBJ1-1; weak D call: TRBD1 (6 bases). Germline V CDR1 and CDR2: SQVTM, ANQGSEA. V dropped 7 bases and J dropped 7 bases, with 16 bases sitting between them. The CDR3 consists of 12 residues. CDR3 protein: CSGQWGGLEAFF. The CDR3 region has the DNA TGCAGCGGGCAATGGGGGGGGCTTGAAGCTTTCTTT.

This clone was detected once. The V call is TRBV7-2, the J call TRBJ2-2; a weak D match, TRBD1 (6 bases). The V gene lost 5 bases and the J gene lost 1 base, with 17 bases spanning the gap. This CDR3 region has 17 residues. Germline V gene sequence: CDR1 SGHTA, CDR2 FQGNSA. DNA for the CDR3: TGTGCCAGCAGCCCACTAGGGACATACCTGAACACCGGGGAGCTGTTTTTT. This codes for CASSPLGTYLNTGELFF.

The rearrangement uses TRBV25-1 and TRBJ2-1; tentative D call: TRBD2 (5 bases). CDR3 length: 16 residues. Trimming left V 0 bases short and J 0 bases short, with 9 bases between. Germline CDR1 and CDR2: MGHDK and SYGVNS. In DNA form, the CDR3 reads TGTGCCAGCAGTGAATATCCTGGGAGCTCCTACAATGAGCAGTTCTTC. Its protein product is CASSEYPGSSYNEQFF.

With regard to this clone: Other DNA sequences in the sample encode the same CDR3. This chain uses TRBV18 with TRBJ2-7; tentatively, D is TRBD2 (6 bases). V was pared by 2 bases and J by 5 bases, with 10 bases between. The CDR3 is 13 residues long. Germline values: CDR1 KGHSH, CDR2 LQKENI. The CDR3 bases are TGTGCCAGCTCACCAGGGACTGGGGACGAGCAGTACTTC. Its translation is CASSPGTGDEQYF.

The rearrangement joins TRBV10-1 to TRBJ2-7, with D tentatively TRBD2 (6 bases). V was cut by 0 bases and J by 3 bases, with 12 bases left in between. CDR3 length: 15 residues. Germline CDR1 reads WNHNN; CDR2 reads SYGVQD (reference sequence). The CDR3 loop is CASSESGGTSYEQYF. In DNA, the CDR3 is TGCGCCAGCAGTGAGTCGGGCGGGACGAGCTACGAGCAGTACTTC.

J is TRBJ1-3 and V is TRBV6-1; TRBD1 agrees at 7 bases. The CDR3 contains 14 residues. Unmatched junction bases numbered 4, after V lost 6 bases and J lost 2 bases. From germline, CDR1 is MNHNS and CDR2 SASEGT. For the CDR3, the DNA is TGTGCCAGCAGGTTAGGGGGCACTGGAAACACCATATATTTT. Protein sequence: CASRLGGTGNTIYF.

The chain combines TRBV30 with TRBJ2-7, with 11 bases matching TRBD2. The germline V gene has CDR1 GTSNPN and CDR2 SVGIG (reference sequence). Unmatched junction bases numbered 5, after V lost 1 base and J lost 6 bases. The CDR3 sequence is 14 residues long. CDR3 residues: CAWSGNLAGGEQYF. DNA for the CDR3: TGTGCCTGGAGTGGAAACCTAGCGGGAGGCGAGCAGTACTTC.

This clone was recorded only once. CDR3 residues: CASSPRTGGPFNYGYTF. CDR3 coding DNA: TGTGCCAGCTCACCCCGGACAGGGGGCCCTTTTAACTATGGCTACACCTTC. The J gene is TRBJ1-2, the V gene TRBV18, with 11 bases aligning to TRBD1. V gave up 3 bases and J gave up 1 base; unmatched junction bases: 7. This CDR3 comprises 17 residues. The V gene's germline CDR1 is KGHSH and CDR2 LQKENI.

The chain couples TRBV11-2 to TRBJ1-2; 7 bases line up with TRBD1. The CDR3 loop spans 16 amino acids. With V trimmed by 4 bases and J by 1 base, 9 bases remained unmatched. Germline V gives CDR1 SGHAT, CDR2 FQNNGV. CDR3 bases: TGTGCCAGCAGCTCCGCTCAGGGGGAAGGTAACTATGGCTACACCTTC. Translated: CASSSAQGEGNYGYTF.

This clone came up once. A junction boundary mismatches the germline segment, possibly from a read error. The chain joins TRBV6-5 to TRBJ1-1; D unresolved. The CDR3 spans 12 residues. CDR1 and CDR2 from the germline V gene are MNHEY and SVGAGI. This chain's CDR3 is CASSYSRTEAFF. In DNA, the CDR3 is TGTGCCAGCAGTTACTCGAGGACTGAGGCTTTCTTT.

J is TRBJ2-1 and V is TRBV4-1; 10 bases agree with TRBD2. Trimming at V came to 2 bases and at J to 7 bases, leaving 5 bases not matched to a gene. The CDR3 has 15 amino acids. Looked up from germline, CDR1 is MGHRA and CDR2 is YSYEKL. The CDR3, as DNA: TGCGCCAGCAGCCAATCTAGCGGGAGTTTGAATGAGCAGTTCTTC. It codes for CASSQSSGSLNEQFF.

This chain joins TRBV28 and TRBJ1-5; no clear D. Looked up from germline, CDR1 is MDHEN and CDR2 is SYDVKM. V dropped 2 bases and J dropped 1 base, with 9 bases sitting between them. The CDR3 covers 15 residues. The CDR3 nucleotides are TGTGCCAGCAGTTTAGTTGGAGGGAGCAATCAGCCCCAGCATTTT. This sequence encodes CASSLVGGSNQPQHF.

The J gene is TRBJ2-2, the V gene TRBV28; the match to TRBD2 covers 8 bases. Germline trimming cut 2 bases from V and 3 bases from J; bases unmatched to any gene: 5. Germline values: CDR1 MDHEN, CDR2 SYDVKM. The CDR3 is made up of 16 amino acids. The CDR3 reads CASSLTAGEHTGELFF. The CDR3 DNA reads TGTGCCAGCAGTTTAACAGCGGGAGAGCACACCGGGGAGCTGTTTTTT.

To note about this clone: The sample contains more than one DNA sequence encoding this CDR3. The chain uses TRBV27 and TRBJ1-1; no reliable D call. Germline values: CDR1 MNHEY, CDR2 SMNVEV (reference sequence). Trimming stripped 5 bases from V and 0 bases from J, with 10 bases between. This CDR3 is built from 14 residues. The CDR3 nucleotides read TGTGCCAGCAGTCTTCTACAGATGAACACTGAAGCTTTCTTT. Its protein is CASSLLQMNTEAFF.

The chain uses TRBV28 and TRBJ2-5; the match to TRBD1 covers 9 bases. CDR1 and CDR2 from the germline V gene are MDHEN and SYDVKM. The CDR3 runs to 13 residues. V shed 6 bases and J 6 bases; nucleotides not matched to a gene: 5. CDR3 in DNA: TGTGCCAGCAGGTGGACAGGGGCGAAGACCCAGTACTTC. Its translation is CASRWTGAKTQYF. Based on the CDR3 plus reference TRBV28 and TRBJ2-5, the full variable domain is DVKVTQSSRYLVKRTGEKVFLECVQDMDHENMFWYRQDPGLGLRLIYFSYDVKMKEKGDIPEGYSVSREKKERFSLILESASTNQTSMYLCASRWTGAKTQYFGPGTRLLVL.

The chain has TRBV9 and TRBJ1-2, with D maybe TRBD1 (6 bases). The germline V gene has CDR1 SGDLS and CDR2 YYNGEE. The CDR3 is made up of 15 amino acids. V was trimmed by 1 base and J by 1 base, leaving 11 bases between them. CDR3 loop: CASSVTGNLNYGYTF. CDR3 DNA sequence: TGTGCCAGCAGCGTAACAGGGAATCTTAACTATGGCTACACCTTC.

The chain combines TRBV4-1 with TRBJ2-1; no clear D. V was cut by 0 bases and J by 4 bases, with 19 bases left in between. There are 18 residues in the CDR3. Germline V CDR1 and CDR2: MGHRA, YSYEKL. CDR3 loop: CASSQDEATLPPYNEQFF. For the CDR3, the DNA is TGCGCCAGCAGCCAAGATGAGGCGACCCTTCCCCCATACAATGAGCAGTTCTTC.